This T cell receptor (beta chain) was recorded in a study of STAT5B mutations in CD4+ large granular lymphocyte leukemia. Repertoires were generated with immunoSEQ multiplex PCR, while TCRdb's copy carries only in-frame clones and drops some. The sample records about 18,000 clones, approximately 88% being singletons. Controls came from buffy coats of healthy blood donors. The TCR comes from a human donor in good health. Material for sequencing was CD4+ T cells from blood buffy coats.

In DNA form, the CDR3 reads TGCAGCGTTGAAGCTCCGTTACTAGTGAATGAGCAGTTCTTC. Amino acids: CSVEAPLLVNEQFF. The chain uses TRBV29-1 and TRBJ2-1; tentatively, D is TRBD2 (5 bases). V lost 1 base, J lost 7 bases, and 14 bases lay in between. Germline CDR1 SQVTM, CDR2 ANQGSEA. This CDR3 region has 14 residues.